This T cell receptor (beta chain) was retrieved from a study of CD8 T cells in Susac syndrome. On the study more broadly: Blood was drawn from Susac syndrome patients while they were therapy-naive, on corticosteroids, or on intravenous immunoglobulin alone. Study-level points and caveats: The study conceded that relatively few individuals underwent its TCR sequencing and HLA analysis.

Reverse transcription of roughly 0.5 to 1 ug RNA was carried out with random hexamers. A multiplex approach, immunoSEQ multiplex PCR, amplified TCR beta CDR3 across 54 Vbeta and 13 Jbeta. TCRdb redid the calling of the immunoSEQ multiplex PCR reads with MiXCR, one entry per CDR3 protein. Of 150,000 or so distinct CDR3 sequences in the sample, 90% to 96% were seen once. Regarding this clonotype: Its antigen is not known.

Fulfillment of recently defined diagnostic criteria for definite or probable disease was shown by the patients with Susac syndrome. Trimming cost V 2 bases and J 0 bases, with 8 bases left between them. The length of the CDR3 is 14 residues. Germline lookup yields CDR1 DFQATT and CDR2 SNEGSKA (reference sequence). Input material: CD4+ T cells from PBMCs. The chain combines TRBV20-1 with TRBJ1-5, with D unclear. This TCR was recovered from a human donor with Susac syndrome. Written as DNA, the CDR3 is TGCAGTGCTAGACCCCCGTATAGCAATCAGCCCCAGCATTTT. Amino acids: CSARPPYSNQPQHF.